The present T cell receptor (beta chain) was sequenced within a study of blood T cell repertoires in COVID-19. Living in roughly 23 US areas, the participants were between 18 and 89 years of age. The assay was immunoSEQ multiplex PCR, and TCRdb's table has in-frame clones only and misses some. This sample has fewer than 500,000 clones, with roughly 90% found just once. The CDR3 spans 13 residues. CDR1 is MGHRA, CDR2 YSYEKL, per germline. The V end was cut by 2 bases, the J end by 5 bases, with 9 bases between. Sequenced: PBMCs or T cells enriched from blood (not recorded which). The chain uses TRBV4-1 and TRBJ1-2; a weak D match, TRBD1 (5 bases). The sequence was obtained from a woman aged 18-29 years who had recovered from COVID-19. The CDR3 DNA reads TGCGCCAGCAGCCAAATCGCAGGGTATGGCTACACCTTC. It yields the protein CASSQIAGYGYTF.